This passage covers 20 T cell receptor beta chains from one sample sequenced in a study of blood T cell repertoires in COVID-19. Sequenced by immunoSEQ multiplex PCR; TCRdb stores in-frame clones only, minus some. This table has some 87,000 clones, around 87% appearing once. Sequencing used peripheral blood. These receptors all stem from a human donor in a cohort sampled during active COVID-19.

The rearrangement joins TRBV7-2 to TRBJ2-2; the D gene is possibly TRBD2 (7 bases). There are 16 residues in the CDR3. Trimming stripped 1 base from V and 3 bases from J, with 12 bases between. Germline lookup yields CDR1 SGHTA and CDR2 FQGNSA. The CDR3 DNA reads TGTGCCAGCAGCTTAGTGGGGGGGCTGGACACCGGGGAGCTGTTTTTT. It codes for CASSLVGGLDTGELFF. Filled out from reference TRBV7-2 and TRBJ2-2, the complete variable domain reads GAGVSQSPSNKVTEKGKDVELRCDPISGHTALYWYRQSLGQGLEFLIYFQGNSAPDKSGLPSDRFSAERTGGSVSTLTIQRTQQEDSAVYLCASSLVGGLDTGELFFGEGSRLTVL.

The chain has TRBV20-1 and TRBJ1-1; D is uncertain. The length of the CDR3 is 13 residues. CDR1 and CDR2 (germline): DFQATT, SNEGSKA (reference sequence). Trimming took 3 bases from V and 1 from J, leaving 9 bases between them. CDR3 in DNA: TGCAGTGCTAGTGATATCAGGAACACTGAAGCTTTCTTT. This gives the protein CSASDIRNTEAFF.

This sequence joins TRBV5-5 and TRBJ2-2; 9 nucleotides match TRBD1. The V gene end was trimmed by 0 bases and the J gene end by 5 bases; junction bases not matched to a gene: 8. Germline V CDR1 and CDR2: SGHKS, YYEKEE (reference sequence). CDR3 length: 17 amino acids. The CDR3 reads CASSLVPRQGVTGELFF. The CDR3 nucleotides are TGTGCCAGCAGCTTGGTTCCGAGACAGGGGGTAACCGGGGAGCTGTTTTTT. Using reference TRBV5-5 and TRBJ2-2 for the parts outside the CDR3, the full variable domain is DAGVTQSPTHLIKTRGQQVTLRCSPISGHKSVSWYQQVLGQGPQFIFQYYEKEERGRGNFPDRFSARQFPNYSSELNVNALLLGDSALYLCASSLVPRQGVTGELFFGEGSRLTVL.

The rearrangement links TRBV24-1 to TRBJ1-2; D unclear. CDR1 is KGHDR, CDR2 SFDVKD, per germline. CDR3 length: 14 residues. V lost 4 bases to trimming and J lost 4 bases, with 12 bases between them. CDR3 DNA: TGTGCCACCAGTGACGAGGGAAAAGGCTATGGCTACACCTTC. This encodes CATSDEGKGYGYTF.

The J gene is TRBJ1-5, the V gene TRBV4-3, with 9 bases that match TRBD1. CDR1 and CDR2 (germline): LGHNA, YSLEER. Trimming at V came to 4 bases and at J to 5 bases, leaving 6 bases not matched to a gene. This CDR3 comprises 15 residues. The CDR3: CASSPTGGWDQPQHF. In DNA form, the CDR3 reads TGCGCCAGCAGCCCGACAGGGGGATGGGATCAGCCCCAGCATTTT.

This chain links TRBV27 with TRBJ2-1, with D possibly matching TRBD2 (6 bases). V gave up 4 bases and J gave up 0 bases, with 13 bases separating them. The germline CDR1 and CDR2 sequences are MNHEY and SMNVEV (reference sequence). The CDR3 runs 16 residues. The CDR3 region has the DNA TGTGCCAGCAGTTATCAAGCGGGCAACTCCTACAATGAGCAGTTCTTC. Protein: CASSYQAGNSYNEQFF.

The genes are TRBV29-1 and TRBJ1-3; no definite D call. The CDR3 runs 13 residues. The germline V gene encodes CDR1 SQVTM and CDR2 ANQGSEA. Deletions cut 4 bases from V and 0 bases from J, with 7 bases between. CDR3 sequence: CSVVSVSGNTIYF. CDR3 in DNA: TGCAGCGTTGTATCTGTCTCTGGAAACACCATATATTTT.

V and J are TRBV28 and TRBJ2-1; TRBD2 matches 13 bases. The length of the CDR3 is 15 residues. V shed 7 bases and J 4 bases; nucleotides not matched to a gene: 4. The V gene's germline CDR1 is MDHEN and CDR2 SYDVKM. CDR3 amino acids: CASNVLAGGYNEQFF. The CDR3 region has the DNA TGTGCCAGCAACGTACTAGCGGGGGGGTACAATGAGCAGTTCTTC.

The rearrangement links TRBV28 to TRBJ1-5; TRBD1 is a possible D gene (6 bases). Trimming took off 5 bases at V and 6 bases at J, with 17 bases between the two ends. The germline V gene has CDR1 MDHEN and CDR2 SYDVKM. This CDR3 is 15 amino acids long. The CDR3: CASSPLGGARQPQHF. The DNA of the CDR3 is TGTGCCAGCAGTCCGCTAGGGGGGGCCCGTCAGCCCCAGCATTTT. Full variable domain (remainder filled in from reference TRBV28 and TRBJ1-5): DVKVTQSSRYLVKRTGEKVFLECVQDMDHENMFWYRQDPGLGLRLIYFSYDVKMKEKGDIPEGYSVSREKKERFSLILESASTNQTSMYLCASSPLGGARQPQHFGDGTRLSIL.

The chain recombines TRBV19 with TRBJ2-2, with D perhaps matching TRBD1 (6 bases). This CDR3 comprises 19 residues. V was trimmed by 7 bases and J by 8 bases, leaving 32 bases between them. Germline CDR1 is LNHDA and CDR2 is SQIVND (reference sequence). The CDR3 DNA reads as TGTGCCAGTATAACGGGACATCCGAGGGGACCCTCAGGGAGAGGGGAGCTGTTTTTT. This codes for CASITGHPRGPSGRGELFF. The variable domain in full, with the rest retrieved from reference TRBV19 and TRBJ2-2, is DGGITQSPKYLFRKEGQNVTLSCEQNLNHDAMYWYRQDPGQGLRLIYYSQIVNDFQKGDIAEGYSVSREKKESFPLTVTSAQKNPTAFYLCASITGHPRGPSGRGELFFGEGSRLTVL.

This clone was detected once. V usage is TRBV16 and J usage is TRBJ1-2, with 11 bases fitting TRBD1. CDR1 KGHSY and CDR2 FQNENV come from the germline V gene. The CDR3 length is 17 residues. Germline trimming cut 4 bases from V and 8 bases from J; bases unmatched to any gene: 15. The CDR3 DNA sequence: TGTGCCAGCAGCCTTAGGCGTACGGGACAGGGGGTACGAGGCTACACCTTC. Translated: CASSLRRTGQGVRGYTF.

This clone has a single count. V gene TRBV4-1 combines with J gene TRBJ2-7; a possible D gene is TRBD1 (6 bases). This CDR3 has 15 residues. The V and J ends lost 3 bases and 0 bases respectively, with 12 bases between them. Germline V gene sequence: CDR1 MGHRA, CDR2 YSYEKL. CDR3 residues: CASSHEHRASYEQYF. CDR3 DNA: TGCGCCAGCAGCCACGAGCACAGGGCCTCCTACGAGCAGTACTTC.

The chain uses TRBV9 and TRBJ1-1, with TRBD1 matching 9 bases. The CDR3 has 15 residues. Germline V CDR1 and CDR2: SGDLS, YYNGEE. Losses at the gene ends were 3 bases for V and 1 base for J; bases not matched to a gene: 4. This chain's CDR3 is CASSATGGTNTEAFF. CDR3 DNA: TGTGCCAGCAGCGCGACAGGGGGGACGAACACTGAAGCTTTCTTT.

The chain employs TRBV7-9 and TRBJ1-1; 9 nucleotides match TRBD1. V lost 5 bases, J lost 0 bases, and 4 bases stayed unmatched. CDR3 length: 15 residues. Germline lookup yields CDR1 SEHNR and CDR2 FQNEAQ (reference sequence). The DNA of the CDR3 is TGTGCCAGCAGCACAGGGGGCCTAATGAACACTGAAGCTTTCTTT. It codes for CASSTGGLMNTEAFF.

This chain joins TRBV6-2 or TRBV6-3 and TRBJ1-5, with 10 positions matching TRBD1. The length of the CDR3 is 19 residues. The V segment lost 0 bases and the J segment 2 bases; nucleotides outside the gene matches: 10. CDR1 and CDR2 from the germline V gene are MNHEY and SVGEGT. The CDR3 DNA is TGTGCCAGCAGTTACTCCGGGGACAGGGGAATTCGCGGCAATCAGCCCCAGCATTTT. As protein: CASSYSGDRGIRGNQPQHF.

The chain combines TRBV5-1 with TRBJ2-1; weak D call: TRBD1 (6 bases). The germline CDR1 and CDR2 sequences are SGHRS and YFSETQ. This CDR3 is 15 amino acids long. V gave up 4 bases and J gave up 4 bases, with 15 bases separating them. The CDR3 region is CASSPRDRSYNEQFF. CDR3 nucleotides: TGCGCCAGCAGCCCCCGAGACAGGAGTTACAATGAGCAGTTCTTC. The variable domain in full, with the rest retrieved from reference TRBV5-1 and TRBJ2-1, is KAGVTQTPRYLIKTRGQQVTLSCSPISGHRSVSWYQQTPGQGLQFLFEYFSETQRNKGNFPGRFSGRQFSNSRSEMNVSTLELGDSALYLCASSPRDRSYNEQFFGPGTRLTVL.

This clone was detected once. The CDR3: CASSVGWRGTGNTGELFF. The CDR3 nucleotides read TGTGCCAGCAGCGTAGGGTGGCGCGGGACGGGGAACACCGGGGAGCTGTTTTTT. V gene TRBV9 combines with J gene TRBJ2-2; D might be TRBD2 (6 bases). Germline values: CDR1 SGDLS, CDR2 YYNGEE. Trimming took off 0 bases at V and 1 base at J, with 16 bases between the two ends. This CDR3 spans 18 amino acids.

The J gene is TRBJ2-7, the V gene TRBV7-9; 9 bases agree with TRBD1. V lost 5 bases, J lost 3 bases, and 8 bases stayed unmatched. The CDR3 has 15 residues. From germline, CDR1 is SEHNR and CDR2 FQNEAQ (reference sequence). CDR3 bases: TGTGCCAGCAGCCTTCCTCGGGACAGGGTCTACGAGCAGTACTTC. Translated, it gives CASSLPRDRVYEQYF.

The chain uses TRBV5-8 and TRBJ2-1; TRBD2 aligns across 14 bases. The trim removed 3 bases at V and 9 bases at J, leaving 2 bases unmatched. Germline V gene lookup returns CDR1 SGHTS and CDR2 YDEGEE. The CDR3 is 14 residues long. CDR3 sequence (DNA): TGTGCCAGCAGCTCCGGACTAGCGGGGGGTGAGCAGTTCTTC. Protein sequence: CASSSGLAGGEQFF.

The rearrangement links TRBV5-1 to TRBJ1-3; unclear D gene. The V end lost 6 bases, the J end lost 2 bases, and 15 bases lay between the germline ends. The germline V gene has CDR1 SGHRS and CDR2 YFSETQ. The CDR3 runs to 15 residues. CDR3 sequence (DNA): TGCGCCAGCACCATGGGAGGTTCCACTGGAAACACCATATATTTT. Translated, it gives CASTMGGSTGNTIYF.